These T cell receptor beta chains were read from a single sample in a study of blood T cell repertoires in COVID-19. Method: immunoSEQ multiplex PCR; TCRdb's copy keeps in-frame clones and lacks some. Seen here are approximately 250,000 clones, 65% to 90% observed once, and the top ten hold about 8.2%. Material: PBMCs or T cells enriched from blood (not recorded which). The receptors come from a woman aged 45-65 years with acute COVID-19. CDR3s include the opening cysteine and the closing phenylalanine or tryptophan.

v_call cdr3_length cdr3_aa
TRBV30 13 CALRESYNSPLHF
TRBV5-1 15 CASSLTFGQQETQYF
TRBV12-3/TRBV12-4 13 CASSRGNGEKLFF
TRBV7-3 14 CASSAGSSNSPLHF
TRBV4-3 15 CASSQDGTSADTQYF
TRBV3-1/TRBV3-2 17 CASSQDHSGGMNYGYTF
TRBV29-1 14 CSVTGGWGNTEAFF
TRBV30 16 CAWSTDEGYSGNTIYF
TRBV10-3 13 CAISDIGVSPLHF
TRBV18 16 CASSPTGGSSGNTIYF
TRBV7-8 17 CASSRGQDAKLDYGYTF
TRBV3-1/TRBV3-2 15 CASSQDPAGPYGYTF
TRBV6-5 14 CASSRGAAAYEQYF
TRBV7-2 15 CASSMRQSPQETQYF
TRBV5-8 13 CASRLTGSNEQFF
TRBV4-3 19 CASSQVAGTGRESGETQYF
TRBV7-2 13 CASSRQGAGEQYF
TRBV7-2 16 CASSSRGGAPGNTIYF
TRBV2 13 CASRSGTQETQYF
TRBV7-9 15 CASSHPGQLGEKLFF
TRBV7-2 14 CASSLRQGWETQYF
TRBV30 16 CAWSVLSRLSGNTIYF
TRBV19 15 CASAPTGVSNQPQHF
TRBV7-2 14 CASSPAGIGQPQHF
TRBV21-1 15 CASDRAPIADEKLFF
TRBV5-1 14 CASSFSGIIDTQYF
TRBV5-8 15 CASSLAGQGGDTQYF
TRBV19 12 CASSTSGGEAFF
TRBV13 13 CASGRGQSYGYTF
TRBV7-8 14 CASSLDRVGNTIYF
TRBV6-5 15 CASSYGRGRSYGYTF
TRBV7-2 15 CASSRVFDSRNIQYF
TRBV5-1 14 CASSSGQGGEKLFF
TRBV5-5 16 CASSLGAARVLYGYTF
TRBV9 14 CASSVGQGDSPLHF
TRBV2 15 CASGRQDSYNSPLHF
TRBV7-2 13 CASSLGALAEAFF
TRBV21-1 16 CASSSRGFKEGTEAFF
TRBV6-2/TRBV6-3 14 CASSATASTDTQYF
TRBV7-2 14 CASSPGTSLGGYTF
TRBV5-1 14 CASLPSGGSTEAFF
TRBV5-1 17 CASSLLSSGNLQETQYF
TRBV4-3 15 CASSQTGGANTEAFF
TRBV19 15 CASSMEGPTNQPQHF
TRBV5-5 11 CASSRDTEAFF
TRBV4-3 16 CASSQEVGGRGDTQYF
TRBV6-2/TRBV6-3 15 CASSYGQGANTEAFF
TRBV10-3 16 CAISESRTGRGTEAFF